This T cell receptor (beta chain) was recorded in a study of beta chain features in type 1 diabetes. In its sample, this clone was seen a few times. This sample includes further DNA sequences coding for the same CDR3. Sorting gave populations that all exceeded 98% purity. cDNA synthesis used the whole RNA isolate, giving expressed TCRB sequences. Assay used: immunoSEQ multiplex PCR; TCRdb lists only in-frame clones, some missing. This sample has 200,000 to 250,000 clones; around a quarter occur once, and the top ten carry approximately 4%. The CDR3 has 14 amino acids. Germline V lookup: CDR1 KGHSH, CDR2 LQKENI. V was trimmed by 3 bases and J by 4 bases, leaving 12 bases between them.

The rearrangement uses TRBV18 and TRBJ1-1; D is perhaps TRBD1 (6 bases). Sequenced material: central memory CD4+ T cells from blood. This clonotype was sampled from a man aged 30-40 years in good health. CDR3 DNA sequence: TGTGCCAGCTCACCCTCAGGGGCTGGCACTGAAGCTTTCTTT. The encoded protein is CASSPSGAGTEAFF.